This T cell receptor beta chain is drawn from a study of blood T cell repertoires in COVID-19. Study at large: Samples of COVID-19 (acute and convalescent) were obtained from the United States, Italy and Spain. PBMCs, B-cell-depleted T cells, or T cells provided the cDNA or gDNA that made up the material.

Assay: immunoSEQ multiplex PCR; the TCRdb copy retains only in-frame clones and omits some. Here the sample spans 210,000 or so clones, around 81% being singletons. The CDR3 spans 17 residues. Germline V lookup: CDR1 MNHEY, CDR2 SMNVEV (reference sequence). After removal of 6 bases from V and 1 base from J, the junction contained 13 bases not matched to a gene. The chain couples TRBV27 to TRBJ1-1, with TRBD1 matching over 8 bases. The sequenced sample was PBMCs or T cells enriched from blood (not recorded which). The source of this sequence is a woman between 35 and 50 years old with acute COVID-19. CDR3 coding DNA: TGTGCCAGCAGGCTTAAATTGGGCAGGGGGCGGAACACTGAAGCTTTCTTT. Amino acid sequence: CASRLKLGRGRNTEAFF.